This passage covers 24 T cell receptor beta chains from one sample sequenced in a study of cytomegalovirus exposure and HLA in healthy donors. With 60 Vbeta and 13 Jbeta primers, the PCR was carried out. The repertoire was sequenced with immunoSEQ multiplex PCR; TCRdb's copy has only in-frame clones and lacks some. Of some 100,000 clones listed, about 76% are singletons. The specimen was PBMCs. Source of these receptors: a woman younger than 45 in good health and CMV-seronegative.

This clone showed up just a few times. The chain is built from TRBV6-5 and TRBJ1-5; TRBD1 might be the D (6 bases). The ends were cut back, 6 bases at V and 3 bases at J, with 15 bases in the middle. Germline CDR1 and CDR2: MNHEY and SVGAGI. This CDR3 has 15 residues. This CDR3 is CASRSEAGANQPQHF. For the CDR3, the DNA is TGTGCCAGCAGGAGTGAGGCAGGGGCCAATCAGCCCCAGCATTTT.

The V call is TRBV5-6, the J call TRBJ1-1; TRBD1 is a possible D gene (5 bases). From germline, CDR1 is SGHDT and CDR2 YYEEEE. Between the trimmed V and J ends, which lost 3 bases and 4 bases, there was a span of 22 bases. The CDR3 is 17 amino acids. The DNA of the CDR3 is TGTGCCAGCAGCTCCAAAATCCGGGATCTCGGGGGCACTGAAGCTTTCTTT. Amino acid sequence: CASSSKIRDLGGTEAFF.

Note on this clone: At one end the junction does not follow the germline gene, possibly because of a read error. The chain links TRBV4-2 to TRBJ2-1; D perhaps matches TRBD2 (5 bases). Germline V CDR1 and CDR2: LGHNA, YNFKEQ. There are 16 residues in the CDR3. As DNA, the CDR3 is TGTGCCGGCAGCCAAGATGGTAGCGTGACCTACAATGAGCAGTTCTTC. Encoded protein: CAGSQDGSVTYNEQFF.

The chain carries TRBV11-2 and TRBJ2-7; 8 bases agree with TRBD2. The V and J ends lost 5 bases and 2 bases, in that order; junction bases with no gene match: 17. The length of the CDR3 is 18 residues. Germline CDR1 and CDR2: SGHAT and FQNNGV. CDR3 nucleotides: TGTGCCAGCAGCACACCGCGGTTTGTACGGGAGGGCACCTACGAGCAGTACTTC. Its protein is CASSTPRFVREGTYEQYF.

The chain recombines TRBV18 with TRBJ2-5, with 9 bases aligning to TRBD2. Germline trimming cut 3 bases from V and 5 bases from J; bases unmatched to any gene: 10. The CDR3 sequence is 16 residues long. Germline V gene data show CDR1 as KGHSH and CDR2 as LQKENI. The CDR3 loop is CASSPLAGNVMETQYF. As DNA, the CDR3 is TGTGCCAGCTCACCGCTAGCGGGAAATGTTATGGAGACCCAGTACTTC.

V and J are TRBV11-3 and TRBJ1-1, with D perhaps TRBD1 (5 bases). This CDR3 spans 13 amino acids. The ends were cut back, 0 bases at V and 3 bases at J, with 5 bases in the middle. The V gene's germline CDR1 is SGHNT and CDR2 YENEEA. Written as DNA, the CDR3 is TGTGCCAGCAGCTTAGAAGGGGACACTGAAGCTTTCTTT. It translates to CASSLEGDTEAFF.

The genes are TRBV28 and TRBJ2-7, with TRBD2 matching 10 bases. There are 15 residues in the CDR3. Germline V gives CDR1 MDHEN, CDR2 SYDVKM. The trim removed 2 bases at V and 4 bases at J, leaving 5 bases unmatched. CDR3 amino acids: CASSLTLAGVYEQYF. CDR3 nucleotides: TGTGCCAGCAGTTTAACCCTAGCGGGAGTGTACGAGCAGTACTTC.

Only a few counts were recorded for this clone. The chain recombines TRBV7-9 with TRBJ2-7, with D possibly being TRBD2 (5 bases). This CDR3 contains 14 residues. V lost 6 bases to trimming and J lost 2 bases, with 14 bases between them. The germline CDR1 and CDR2 sequences are SEHNR and FQNEAQ (reference sequence). In DNA form, the CDR3 reads TGTGCCAGCAGGAAAGGTGGGGAGACCTACGAGCAGTACTTC. Encoded protein: CASRKGGETYEQYF.

The sample holds one count of this clone. The chain employs TRBV9 and TRBJ2-7; the match to TRBD1 covers 8 bases. The CDR3 has 19 amino acids. The J segment lost 2 bases and the V segment lost 4 bases, leaving 20 bases of the junction unmatched. Germline V gene data show CDR1 as SGDLS and CDR2 as YYNGEE. The CDR3 coding sequence is TGTGCCAGCAGCCCCACCCAGGGGGCTGGCGGGTTGGGTCCCTACGAGCAGTACTTC. Protein sequence: CASSPTQGAGGLGPYEQYF. Full variable domain (outside the CDR3, taken from reference TRBV9 and TRBJ2-7): DSGVTQTPKHLITATGQRVTLRCSPRSGDLSVYWYQQSLDQGLQFLIQYYNGEERAKGNILERFSAQQFPDLHSELNLSSLELGDSALYFCASSPTQGAGGLGPYEQYFGPGTRLTVT.

The CDR3 DNA reads TGCAGCGTCAGACAGGGGGCGAACTGGGAGCAGTACTTC. It specifies CSVRQGANWEQYF. The chain carries TRBV29-1 and TRBJ2-7; TRBD1 matches 10 bases. Germline CDR1 and CDR2: SQVTM and ANQGSEA. The CDR3 loop spans 13 amino acids. V was pared by 6 bases and J by 7 bases, with 9 bases of the junction left unmatched.

The chain uses TRBV7-9 and TRBJ2-1; 10 bases line up with TRBD1. The trim removed 5 bases at V and 2 bases at J, leaving 15 bases unmatched. The CDR3 loop spans 19 amino acids. Germline loops: CDR1 SEHNR, CDR2 FQNEAQ (reference sequence). CDR3 loop: CASSDDTVVGQGAYNEQFF. In DNA, the CDR3 is TGTGCCAGCAGCGATGATACGGTCGTCGGACAGGGGGCCTACAATGAGCAGTTCTTC.

The chain uses TRBV11-2 and TRBJ2-1; TRBD2 matches 9 bases. CDR3 length equals 14 residues. The J segment lost 8 bases and the V segment lost 1 base, leaving 3 bases of the junction unmatched. The V gene's germline CDR1 is SGHAT and CDR2 FQNNGV. The CDR3 loop reads CASSLGLAGDEQFF. CDR3 nucleotides: TGTGCCAGCAGCTTAGGGTTAGCGGGAGATGAGCAGTTCTTC.

The V call is TRBV14, the J call TRBJ1-1, with a possible D match to TRBD1 (6 bases). V was cut by 4 bases and J by 0 bases, with 15 bases left in between. This CDR3 is built from 16 residues. Germline V gene data show CDR1 as SGHDN and CDR2 as FVKESK. Here the CDR3 DNA reads TGTGCCAGCAGCCTCCACAGGGATCTCATGAACACTGAAGCTTTCTTT. Its protein is CASSLHRDLMNTEAFF.

This chain connects TRBV2 to TRBJ2-7; 9 nucleotides match TRBD1. After removal of 11 bases from V and 3 bases from J, the junction contained 5 bases not matched to a gene. From germline, CDR1 is SNHLY and CDR2 FYNNEI. The CDR3 has 12 residues. CDR3 region: CAAQGQGYEQYF. The CDR3 nucleotides are TGTGCCGCCCAGGGACAGGGCTACGAGCAGTACTTC.

V and J are TRBV27 and TRBJ2-1; no firm D call. Deletions cut 4 bases from V and 1 base from J, with 11 bases between. Germline CDR1 MNHEY, CDR2 SMNVEV (reference sequence). The CDR3 runs to 15 residues. Here the CDR3 DNA reads TGTGCCAGCAGTTCTAGTCTCCATTCCTACAATGAGCAGTTCTTC. It is translated as CASSSSLHSYNEQFF.

There are a few counts of this clone. This chain links TRBV5-1 with TRBJ2-7; TRBD2 matches at 12 bases. The CDR3 has 19 residues. Germline V gives CDR1 SGHRS, CDR2 YFSETQ. Losses at the gene ends were 3 bases for V and 1 base for J; bases not matched to a gene: 14. CDR3 protein: CASSYLVRLAGGPSYEQYF. CDR3 DNA sequence: TGCGCCAGCAGCTACTTAGTGCGTCTAGCGGGAGGGCCATCCTACGAGCAGTACTTC.

The chain carries TRBV6-5 and TRBJ2-1; possible D gene TRBD2, 6 bases. The V gene lost 6 bases and the J gene lost 4 bases, with 16 bases spanning the gap. This CDR3 is built from 15 residues. CDR1 MNHEY and CDR2 SVGAGI come from the germline V gene. CDR3 sequence: CASSRFGGKYNEQFF. The CDR3 DNA reads as TGTGCCAGCAGCCGCTTCGGAGGGAAGTACAATGAGCAGTTCTTC.

The chain recombines TRBV29-1 with TRBJ2-7; D may be TRBD1 (5 bases). CDR3 length: 14 amino acids. V lost 4 bases and J 1 base, leaving 14 bases between the germline ends. Germline V gene data show CDR1 as SQVTM and CDR2 as ANQGSEA. In nucleotides, the CDR3 is TGCAGCGTTGTGCCAGGGCCCCCGTCCTACGAGCAGTACTTC. Translation: CSVVPGPPSYEQYF.

Comment on this clone: At one of its ends the junction is not consistent with the germline gene, which may arise from a read error. The chain is built from TRBV7-8 and TRBJ2-5; 8 nucleotides agree with TRBD2. This CDR3 has 14 residues. Germline V gives CDR1 SGHVS, CDR2 FQNEAQ. CDR3 in amino acids: CASTKRGGTAIWDF. The CDR3 DNA sequence: TGTGCCAGCACCAAACGGGGGGGGACTGCCATCTGGGACTTC. Variable domain in full (rest from reference TRBV7-8 and TRBJ2-5): GAGVSQSPRYKVAKRGQDVALRCDPISGHVSLFWYQQALGQGPEFLTYFQNEAQLDKSGLPSDRFFAERPEGSVSTLKIQRTQQEDSAVYLCASTKRGGTAIWDFGPGTRLLVL.

This clone was seen once. This chain uses TRBV4-3 with TRBJ1-4; unclear D gene. The CDR3 runs 15 residues. Trimming cost V 1 base and J 3 bases, with 9 bases left between them. Germline CDR1 LGHNA, CDR2 YSLEER. CDR3 in DNA: TGCGCCAGCAGCCAAGTGGCACAGCCTAATGAAAAACTGTTTTTT. Translation gives CASSQVAQPNEKLFF.

The rearrangement links TRBV5-5 to TRBJ2-7, with D maybe TRBD1 (6 bases). Germline CDR1 reads SGHKS; CDR2 reads YYEKEE (reference sequence). The CDR3 length is 14 residues. The V end was cut by 3 bases, the J end by 5 bases, with 15 bases between. CDR3 protein: CASSSEQGLDEQYF. In DNA form, the CDR3 reads TGTGCCAGCAGCTCTGAACAGGGTCTCGACGAGCAGTACTTC.

V is TRBV6-6 and J is TRBJ2-7; D gene ambiguous. This CDR3 region has 13 residues. The ends were cut back, 5 bases at V and 6 bases at J, with 14 bases in the middle. CDR1 is MNHNY and CDR2 is SVGAGI in the germline V gene (reference sequence). CDR3 coding DNA: TGTGCCAGCAGTGGCCGATCGCTTCCCGAGCAGTACTTC. Residues: CASSGRSLPEQYF.

This clone was counted between two and nine times. The chain recombines TRBV5-1 with TRBJ2-5, with 10 bases identical to TRBD1. This CDR3 spans 17 amino acids. After removal of 0 bases from V and 0 bases from J, the junction contained 5 bases not matched to a gene. Looked up from germline, CDR1 is SGHRS and CDR2 is YFSETQ. The CDR3 region has the DNA TGCGCCAGCAGCTTGGGAGGACAGGGGGGCTACCAAGAGACCCAGTACTTC. This encodes CASSLGGQGGYQETQYF.

The sample holds a few counts of this clone. The rearrangement joins TRBV7-9 to TRBJ1-2, with TRBD1 matching 8 bases. J lost 5 bases, V lost 1 base, and 6 bases had no gene match. The V gene's germline CDR1 is SEHNR and CDR2 FQNEAQ (reference sequence). The CDR3 is 15 residues long. CDR3 sequence reads: CASSLGQGALYGYTF. In nucleotides, the CDR3 is TGTGCCAGCAGCTTAGGTCAGGGGGCCCTTTATGGCTACACCTTC.